This T cell receptor beta chain stems from a study of T cells after somatic rescue of genetic block. The CDR3 length is 15 residues. Trimming left V 0 bases short and J 0 bases short, with 6 bases between. From germline, CDR1 is LGHNA and CDR2 YNFKEQ. Some clones are missing from TCRdb's copy, which holds only in-frame ones; the method was immunoSEQ multiplex PCR. Here the sample spans approximately 10,000 clones, 78% being singletons. Specimen: peripheral blood mononuclear cells (PBMCs). This TCR was recovered from a boy between 10 and 17 years old. The rearrangement uses TRBV4-2 and TRBJ1-5; no clear D gene. The CDR3 here is CASSQDDPSNQPQHF. Here the CDR3 DNA reads TGTGCCAGCAGCCAAGACGATCCTAGCAATCAGCCCCAGCATTTT.